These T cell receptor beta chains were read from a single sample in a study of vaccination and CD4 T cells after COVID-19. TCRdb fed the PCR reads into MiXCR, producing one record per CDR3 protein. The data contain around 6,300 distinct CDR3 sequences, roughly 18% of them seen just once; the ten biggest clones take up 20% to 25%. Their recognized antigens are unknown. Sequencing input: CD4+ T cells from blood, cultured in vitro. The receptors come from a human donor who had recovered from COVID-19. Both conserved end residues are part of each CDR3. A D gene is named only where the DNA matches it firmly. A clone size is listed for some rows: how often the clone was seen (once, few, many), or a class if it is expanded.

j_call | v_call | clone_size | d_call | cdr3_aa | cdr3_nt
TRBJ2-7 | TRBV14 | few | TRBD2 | CASSQDALAGAYEQYF | TGTGCCAGCAGCCAAGATGCCCTAGCGGGTGCCTACGAGCAGTACTTC
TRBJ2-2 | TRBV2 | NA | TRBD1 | CASRGQVNTGELFF | TGTGCCAGCAGGGGACAGGTGAACACCGGGGAGCTGTTTTTT
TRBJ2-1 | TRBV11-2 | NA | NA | CASSSLRGAPYNEQFF | TGTGCCAGCAGCTCGCTCCGGGGGGCCCCCTACAATGAGCAGTTCTTC
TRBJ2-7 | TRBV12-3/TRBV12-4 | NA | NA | CASSPTRTASYEQYF | TGTGCCAGCAGTCCTACACGGACAGCCTCCTACGAGCAGTACTTC
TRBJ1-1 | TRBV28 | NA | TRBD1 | CASSQDRGGNTEAFF | TGTGCCAGCAGTCAGGACAGGGGTGGGAACACTGAAGCTTTCTTT
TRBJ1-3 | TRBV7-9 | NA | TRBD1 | CASSFRDRGNTIYF | TGTGCCAGCAGCTTCCGGGACAGAGGAAACACCATATATTTT
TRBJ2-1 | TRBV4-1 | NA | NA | CASSQDGISSYNEQFF | TGCGCCAGCAGCCAAGATGGGATCAGCTCCTACAATGAGCAGTTCTTC
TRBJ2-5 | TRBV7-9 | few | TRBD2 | CASRGEGTQYF | TGTGCCAGCAGAGGGGAGGGGACCCAGTACTTC
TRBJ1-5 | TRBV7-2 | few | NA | CASSTRGFQPQHF | TGTGCCAGCAGCACCAGGGGATTCCAGCCCCAGCATTTT
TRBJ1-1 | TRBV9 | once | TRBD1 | CASSVAGGGTEAFF | TGTGCCAGCAGCGTAGCAGGGGGTGGCACTGAAGCTTTCTTT
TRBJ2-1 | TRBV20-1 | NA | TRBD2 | CSAGLVDNEQFF | TGCAGTGCTGGACTAGTGGACAATGAGCAGTTCTTC
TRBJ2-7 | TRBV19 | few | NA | CASSSWDDSYEQYF | TGTGCCAGTAGTAGTTGGGACGACTCCTACGAGCAGTACTTC
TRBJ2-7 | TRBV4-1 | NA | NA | CASSQDKRQGLPYEQYF | TGCGCCAGCAGCCAAGATAAGAGGCAGGGACTTCCTTACGAGCAGTACTTC
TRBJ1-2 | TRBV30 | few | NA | CAWTGAPNGYTF | TGTGCCTGGACGGGGGCGCCTAATGGCTACACCTTC
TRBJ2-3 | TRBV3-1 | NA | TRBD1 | CASRSRDRAKDTQYF | TGTGCCAGCAGATCCCGGGACAGGGCGAAAGATACGCAGTATTTT
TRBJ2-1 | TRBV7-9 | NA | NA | CASSSGPSSYNEQFF | TGTGCCAGCAGCTCAGGCCCCAGCTCCTACAATGAGCAGTTCTTC
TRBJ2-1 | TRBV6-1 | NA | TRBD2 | CASSEPHITSGTVYEQFF | TGTGCCAGCAGTGAACCCCACATAACTAGCGGGACGGTTTATGAGCAGTTCTTC
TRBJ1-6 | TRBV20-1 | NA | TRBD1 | CSARDDRGGSPFHF | TGCAGTGCCCGAGACGACAGGGGGGGCTCACCCTTCCACTTT
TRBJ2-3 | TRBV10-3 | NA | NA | CAISGGSGDTDTQYF | TGTGCCATCAGTGGGGGAAGTGGGGACACAGATACGCAGTATTTT
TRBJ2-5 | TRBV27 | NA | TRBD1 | CASSLGTGYLRDARETQYF | TGTGCCAGCAGTTTAGGGACAGGGTACTTGCGGGACGCTCGGGAGACCCAGTACTTC
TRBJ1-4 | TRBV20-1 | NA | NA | CSAWSPNEKLFF | TGCAGTGCTTGGAGTCCTAATGAAAAACTGTTTTTT
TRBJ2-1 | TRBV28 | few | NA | CASSPDSYNEQFF | TGTGCCAGCAGCCCCGACAGCTACAATGAGCAGTTCTTC
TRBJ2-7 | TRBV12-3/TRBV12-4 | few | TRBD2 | CASSLGVTYRLAGDLSYEQYF | TGTGCCAGCAGTTTAGGGGTTACCTATCGACTAGCGGGGGACCTCTCCTACGAGCAGTACTTC
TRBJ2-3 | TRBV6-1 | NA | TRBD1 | CASSRQGQGESPASTDTQYF | TGTGCCAGCAGTCGCCAGGGACAGGGAGAATCCCCCGCTAGCACAGATACGCAGTATTTT
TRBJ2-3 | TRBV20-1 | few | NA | CSAFSGSGTDTQYF | TGCAGTGCTTTTTCAGGGAGCGGCACAGATACGCAGTATTTT
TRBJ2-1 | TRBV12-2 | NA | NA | CASRWDSNEQFF | TGTGCAAGTCGCTGGGACAGCAATGAGCAGTTCTTC
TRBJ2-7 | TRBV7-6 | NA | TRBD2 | CASSLGGGGAYEQYF | TGTGCCAGCAGCTTAGGTGGCGGGGGGGCCTACGAGCAGTACTTC